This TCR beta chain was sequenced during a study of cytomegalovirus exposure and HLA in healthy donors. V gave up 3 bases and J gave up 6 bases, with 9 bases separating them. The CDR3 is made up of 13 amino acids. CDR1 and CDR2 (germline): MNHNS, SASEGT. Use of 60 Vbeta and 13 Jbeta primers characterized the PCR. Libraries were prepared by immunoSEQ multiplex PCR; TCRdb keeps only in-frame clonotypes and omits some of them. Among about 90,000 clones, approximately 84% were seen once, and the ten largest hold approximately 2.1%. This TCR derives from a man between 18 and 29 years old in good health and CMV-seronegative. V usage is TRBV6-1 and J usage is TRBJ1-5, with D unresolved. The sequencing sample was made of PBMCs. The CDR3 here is CASSDIRGQPQHF. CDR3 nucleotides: TGTGCCAGCAGTGATATCCGGGGTCAGCCCCAGCATTTT.